This entry describes one TCR beta chain. Its antigen specificity is not known. No clone much larger than this one lies a single base away; base qualities are absent. Collaborating institutions collected whole blood in K2EDTA tubes following their own protocols. For TCRbeta analysis, collaborators shipped samples as frozen whole blood, isolated PBMCs, or DNA extracted from either of those sample types. The entry originates in a study of blood T cell repertoires in COVID-19 (dated by TCRdb to 2018 to 2021). A note on the overall study: Samples from collaborators originated in the United States, Italy and Spain and spanned both the acute and convalescent phases of COVID-19. A freely available public database, intended as a resource for researchers studying the immune response to SARS-CoV-2, is where the repertoires were released. Samples came from the ongoing ImmuneRACE study (first 160 participants) plus 1,254 subjects from 6 global collaborators. Where available, HLA class I and class II types were taken from metadata supplied by the sample provider and were not determined by assay-based typing. The sample metadata nearly always contained a de-identified subject ID, COVID-19 status, age in years and sex. The dataset comprised deeply sampled blood TCRbeta repertoires from subjects exposed to, actively infected with, or recovered from COVID-19. The material from the prospective study consisted of cDNA or gDNA derived from T cells, B-cell-depleted T cells, or PBMCs.

Points the paper makes about the study in general: The quantity of clinical and demographic metadata differed by source and by participant and was supplied without curation.

The immunoSEQ Assay, a bias-controlled multiplex PCR, was used to amplify TCRbeta CDR3 regions from genomic DNA. As for how the authors treated the data: The number of nucleated cells in each sample was estimated by amplification of reference gene primers within the assay. Sequence reads were collapsed and filtered to measure the absolute abundance of every unique TCRbeta CDR3 rearrangement. Productive Simpson clonality was computed per sample as the square root of Simpson's diversity index over productive rearrangements. TCRdb stores this immuneACCESS table with in-frame sequences only. Part of the clones is absent; in the studies checked, under half of the shortfall reflects unresolved V genes, and no reason is known for the rest. The V and J calls and clone size were taken over from that table, and D and trimming were inferred from the DNA. Across this sample there are 130,000 or so clones, with approximately 71% seen only once. Clones ranked in the top ten supply around 2% of the sample.

The germline ends are 19 bases apart after V is trimmed by 5 bases and J by 14 bases. Reading from cysteine to phenylalanine, the CDR3 counts 14 amino acids. Only CDR3 DNA remains: 42 bases, in frame from the first base. The germline V gene sets CDR1 to MDHEN and CDR2 to SYDVKM. Recombination connected TRBV28 to TRBJ1-6, and perhaps TRBD1 as D gene, on 5 matching bases. Sequenced material: peripheral blood. The sequence came from a woman in her seventies with acute or convalescent COVID-19. The CDR3 reads CASSDRARSRSLHF. The sequenced DNA: TGTGCCAGCAGTGACAGAGCACGATCTAGGTCCCTCCACTTT.